Described below is a single T cell receptor (beta chain) sequence and its context. Its target antigen remains unknown. No much larger clone is present one base from it, and per-base qualities are unavailable. CDR1 and CDR2 were assigned from the germline V gene as SGHRS and YFSETQ. The CDR3 has 15 amino acids, counting the end cysteine and phenylalanine. Of all the DNA, just the CDR3 is kept, 45 bases in frame from base 1. V ends up 3 bases short and J 8 bases short, with an unmatched junction base count of 8. The protocol used for the library was the immunoSEQ multiplex PCR assay. For the multiplex PCR, a mixture combining 60 forward primers for TCR Vbeta segments and 13 reverse primers for TCR Jbeta segments was used. Amplification of the CDR3 region of rearranged TCR beta genes was performed with a multiplex PCR assay on genomic DNA. On the Illumina HiSeq System, the amplified TCR beta libraries were sequenced as 87-base-pair reads. For the original study's pipeline: In a later analysis, tens of millions of unique TCR beta chains were counted across the 666 repertoires, and around 10 million of these chains were shared by at least two donors. To remove PCR and sequencing errors, raw reads were error-corrected and collapsed into unique sequences using a nearest-neighbor algorithm that merged closely related sequences. V, D and J gene segments were assigned by aligning CDR3 sequences to IMGT reference sequences. Each retained sequence needed at least a six-nucleotide match to both a V gene segment and a J gene segment. Rearrangements were classified as productive when the CDR3 lacked stop codons and remained in frame with V and J, and all other rearrangements were classified as non-productive. Following IMGT convention, CDR3 was defined as the stretch from the second conserved V-encoded cysteine up to the conserved J-encoded phenylalanine. Sequences without an unambiguous match to a single V gene segment were excluded from the earlier analysis of several hundred of the donors. In an earlier analysis of several hundred of the donors, V segments were called functional above 56.7% productive rearrangements and were called segregating when the between-donor standard deviation exceeded 5%. To diagnose cytomegalovirus status from the catalog of TCR beta chain sequences, a statistical classification framework was built. A later analysis assigned V and J genes by comparing TCR nucleotide sequences with IMGT/GENE-DB human TR gene sequences. In a later analysis, CDR3 sequences and most-parsimonious VDJ recombination scenarios were assigned using the TCRdist pipeline. A later analysis defined each TCR beta chain by its CDR3 amino acid sequence plus V-gene family, and excluded reads lacking a unique V-gene family. To address suspected cross-contamination and a sequencing artifact, a later analysis removed approximately 590 highly shared, low-generation-probability nucleotide sequences. A later analysis calculated a clonal expansion index for each public chain from normalized within-repertoire ranks of inferred template counts. In a later analysis, generation probabilities were computed using a VDJ recombination model fitted to out-of-frame rearrangements, and the results were checked against IGoR. A later analysis scored TCR-TCR, TCR-HLA and TCR-CMV co-occurrence with hypergeometric tests, applying a repertoire-size bias correction to TCR pairs. To estimate false discovery rates, a later analysis permuted the HLA or CMV assignments 20 times. In a later analysis, co-occurring TCRs were grouped using DBSCAN, and TCRdist sequence similarity was added for clustering within HLA-allele-positive subsets. Co-occurrence clustering excluded repertoires with fewer than 30,000 or more than 120,000 public chains, plus five with anomalous nucleotide sharing. Not all clones reach the TCRdb copy of this immuneACCESS table, which keeps in-frame sequences only. Checked studies attribute under half of the gap to unresolved V genes and leave the rest unexplained. V, J and clone size reflect that table, while D and trimming were determined from the DNA. The sample table holds more than 80,000 clones, of which roughly 80% were seen once. The ten largest clonotypes hold roughly 3.7% of the sample.

The data are from a study of cytomegalovirus exposure and HLA in healthy donors (dated by TCRdb to 2016 to 2017). In terms of the full investigation: According to an earlier analysis of 587 of the donors, 150 million to 200 million T cells yielded 90 million to 140 million unique TCR beta sequences and about 280 Gb of sequence data. Four or five DR-DQ haplotypes were handled as single units for association and clustering because linkage in the cohort was strong. To study patterns of TCR occurrence, a later analysis re-analyzed previously published TCR beta repertoires from 666 donors and added high-resolution HLA genotyping. Typing coverage varied by locus: about 620-630 donors for A, B, C, DRB1 and DQB1; some 520 for DQA1; 606 for DPA1; roughly 450 for DPB1. The study was designed to test whether signatures of past pathogen exposure could be identified by cataloging public T cell receptors. Donor age, sex, ethnicity and CMV serostatus were compiled together with the repertoire data. Roughly 300 gigabases of sequencing data and approximately 92 million unique TCR sequences made up an early release that covered approximately 650 HLA-typed donors. Besides the first cohort of roughly 640 subjects, a separate validation cohort made up of roughly 130 different subjects was used. A later genetic analysis used genome-wide SNP genotypes for about 60% of the 666 donors, treating that subset as a discovery cohort. To predict cytomegalovirus infection status, the study combined high-throughput TCR immunosequencing, statistical association of individual TCRs with disease status, and machine learning. An earlier analysis of 587 of the donors applied high-throughput TCR beta sequencing to assess whether each TCR beta V gene segment acted as functional or pseudogenic. The T cell repertoires of roughly 660 subjects were profiled by immunosequencing and related to cytomegalovirus serostatus. HLA typing covered class I and class II loci at four-digit resolution. Among roughly 400 genotyped donors of the cohort, an average of about 240,000 unique TCR beta nucleotide sequences were sequenced per donor, around a sixth of them non-productive. Of the roughly 400 genotyped donors, 65% to 90% were placed in the genetic ancestry cluster associated with self-reported Caucasian donors. All discovery cohort repertoires had been generated using a single sequencing platform. Rather than drawing on any new phenotypic data, the later analysis identified candidate immune exposures from TCR beta sequences and the way those sequences occurred across donors. Results the study describes overall, beyond this receptor: Broadly in line with IMGT annotations, most TCR beta V segments showed up in productive rearrangements about 87% or about 30% of the time in an earlier analysis of roughly 590 of the donors. The classifier was reported to diagnose cytomegalovirus status with high specificity and sensitivity in both the original cohort and the validation cohort. The study listed 164 TCR beta chains as associated with cytomegalovirus. A later analysis found that TCR association rates varied across HLA loci, with DRB1 alleles showing the most associated TCRs and HLA-C alleles the fewest. A further reported finding was that TCR beta sequences accurately predicted the HLA-A and HLA-B alleles for most subjects in the first cohort. Linkage disequilibrium might explain the correlated functional status among segregating V segments, but an unknown experimental factor could not be ruled out. Because the 87-base-pair reads could not distinguish some IMGT-functional V segments, including TRBV6-2 and TRBV6-3, those segments were excluded. In a later analysis, most CMV-associated TCR beta chains were found to appear HLA-restricted, with HLA associations seemingly driven largely by CMV exposure. This cohort had only TCR beta chains sequenced, and the lack of alpha or paired-chain data limited which features could be detected. A cluster of highly shared sequence variants was judged likely to represent a technical artifact of the sequencing pipeline. Three of the identified cytomegalovirus-associated TCR beta chains were confirmed in vitro to be specific for cytomegalovirus antigens. In a later analysis, HLA-associated TCR beta chains showed more clonal expansion and lower generation probabilities than non-associated chains that were equally common. In a later analysis, several top co-occurrence clusters were reported to appear linked to parvovirus B19, influenza, CMV and Epstein-Barr virus. The authors suggested that the approach could potentially be extended to other disease states and immunological phenotypes. Sequencing depth was assumed to be roughly uniform across donors in the presence/absence analyses, though that assumption may not hold. For the cohort, immune exposure information was limited to CMV serostatus. At a false discovery rate of 0.05, a later analysis linked 15,000 to 20,000 TCR beta sequences to specific HLA alleles. While some public TCRs were present in many individuals, most TCR sequences turned up only very rarely across donors. Because HLA typing was missing for some donors at each locus, association tests included only the typed subset. A later genetic analysis reported fewer N-insertions in productive TCRs among donors in an Asian-associated ancestry cluster than the roughly 620-donor mean. V-gene and J-gene trimming of TCR beta chains was associated with a missense DCLRE1C variant in a later genetic analysis, and the association was replicated in an independent cohort. The earlier analysis of approximately 540 of the donors excluded roughly 17 rarely observed V segments, including chromosome 9 orphons, because counts were too low. When HLA alleles, especially DR and DQ, strongly co-occurred, attributing TCR associations to individual alleles was difficult.

The cohort comprised 710 or so healthy bone marrow donors. Cohort members were all nominally healthy when sampled, although unrecorded immune exposures were likely present. The donor tested CMV seronegative, placing the donor among the approximately 360 seronegative members of the cohort. Every donor gave a peripheral blood sample, and the peripheral blood mononuclear cells from that sample were used for TCR beta sequencing. Genomic DNA was extracted from the blood cell samples with the Qiagen DNeasy Blood Extraction Kit. Source material: PBMCs. This clonotype originated in a man in his 60s in good health and CMV-seronegative. The V gene is TRBV5-1 and the J gene is TRBJ1-4; TRBD1 matches 9 bases in the middle. The nucleotide sequence reads as follows: TGCGCCAGCAGCTCGTCCGGGACAGGGAACGAAAAACTGTTTTTT. Its protein reads: CASSSSGTGNEKLFF.